This T cell receptor beta chain emerged from a study of Graves' ophthalmopathy and Graves' hyperthyroidism. TCR beta CDR3 amplification used RNA transcripts. RT-PCR in the first round used HTBI primers; a second-round multiplex PCR followed. Using its own MiXCR run on the multiplex PCR reads, TCRdb lists one record per CDR3 protein. This sample has under 800,000 distinct CDR3 sequences, with 20% to 25% found just once. This CDR3 region has 15 residues. In germline, CDR1 is MNHEY, CDR2 SMNVEV (reference sequence). The junction had 6 bases not matched to a gene; V was cut back by 6 bases and J by 0 bases. Calling hyperthyroidism stable required that no ophthalmopathy show up within 18 months of follow-up. Hyperthyroidism cases were recent diagnoses of under 2 months' duration in people aged 18 to 65. This clonotype was recorded a few times.

Material for sequencing was peripheral blood. This chain connects TRBV27 to TRBJ2-7; 9 bases are a match to TRBD2. This TCR came from a woman aged 18-29 years with stable Graves' hyperthyroidism. Some clones in this sample may be carry-over from other donors' samples. The DNA for the CDR3 is TGTGCCAGCAGATGGAGCGGGGGGTACTCCTACGAGCAGTACTTC. Its translation is CASRWSGGYSYEQYF.